This TCR beta chain was captured by sequencing in a study of T cell responses to AZD1222 COVID-19 vaccine. Study outcomes and limitations: Reportedly, nearly half of unique spike TCRs recognized epitopes outside B.1.351/B.1.1.7 mutations. There were repertoire samples only from the period after the peak T cell response. Recipients of AZD1222 seropositive at baseline numbered only 6 or 7. The breadth and depth of Spike-specific TCRs increased once two AZD1222 doses had been given.

This clone was seen only a few times. Its antigen is not identified. Trimming took 4 bases from V and 8 from J, leaving 6 bases between them. CDR1 and CDR2 (germline): MDHEN, SYDVKM. This CDR3 has 12 amino acids. Assay: immunoSEQ multiplex PCR; the TCRdb copy retains only in-frame clones and omits some. The sample records 150,000 to 200,000 clones, about nine tenths being singletons. The J gene is TRBJ1-6, the V gene TRBV28; unclear D gene. The receptor was isolated from an adult in good health. The sample in question was peripheral blood, obtained on day 0 of AZD1222 vaccination. The CDR3 DNA sequence: TGTGCCAGCAGTTCGGATTATTCACCCCTCCACTTT. It is translated as CASSSDYSPLHF.